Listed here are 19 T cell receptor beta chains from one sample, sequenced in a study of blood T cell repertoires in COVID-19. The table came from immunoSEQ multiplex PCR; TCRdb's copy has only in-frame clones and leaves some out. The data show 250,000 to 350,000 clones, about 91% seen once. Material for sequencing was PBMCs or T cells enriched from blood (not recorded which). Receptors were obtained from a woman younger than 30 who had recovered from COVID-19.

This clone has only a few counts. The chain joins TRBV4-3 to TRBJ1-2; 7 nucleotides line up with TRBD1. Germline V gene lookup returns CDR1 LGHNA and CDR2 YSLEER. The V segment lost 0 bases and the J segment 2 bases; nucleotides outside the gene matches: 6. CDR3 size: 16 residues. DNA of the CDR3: TGCGCCAGCAGCCAAGATATCAGGGACAGAAACTATGGCTACACCTTC. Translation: CASSQDIRDRNYGYTF.

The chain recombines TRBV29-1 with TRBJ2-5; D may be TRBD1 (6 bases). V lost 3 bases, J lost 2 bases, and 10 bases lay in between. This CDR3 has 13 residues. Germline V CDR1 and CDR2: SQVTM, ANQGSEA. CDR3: CSVEKTGQETQYF. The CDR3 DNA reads TGCAGCGTTGAGAAGACAGGTCAAGAGACCCAGTACTTC.

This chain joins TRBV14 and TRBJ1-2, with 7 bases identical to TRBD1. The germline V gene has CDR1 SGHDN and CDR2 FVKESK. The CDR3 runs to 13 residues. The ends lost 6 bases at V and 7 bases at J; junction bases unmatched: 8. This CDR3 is CASSSRQGGGYTF. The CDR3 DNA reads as TGTGCCAGCAGTTCACGACAGGGAGGTGGCTACACCTTC.

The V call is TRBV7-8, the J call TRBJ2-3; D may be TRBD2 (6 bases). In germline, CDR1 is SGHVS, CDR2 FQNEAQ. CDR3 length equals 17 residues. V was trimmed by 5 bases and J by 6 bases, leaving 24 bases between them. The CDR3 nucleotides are TGTGCCAGCAGCCCAAAGCGGCCAGGGCGGGATGACGATACGCAGTATTTT. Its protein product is CASSPKRPGRDDDTQYF.

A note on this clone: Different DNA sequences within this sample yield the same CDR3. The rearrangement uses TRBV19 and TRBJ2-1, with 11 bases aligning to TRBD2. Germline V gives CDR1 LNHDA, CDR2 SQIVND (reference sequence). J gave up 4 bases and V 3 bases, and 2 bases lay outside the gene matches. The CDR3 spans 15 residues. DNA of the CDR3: TGTGCCAGTAGTATCGGGACTAGCGGTTACAATGAGCAGTTCTTC. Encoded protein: CASSIGTSGYNEQFF.

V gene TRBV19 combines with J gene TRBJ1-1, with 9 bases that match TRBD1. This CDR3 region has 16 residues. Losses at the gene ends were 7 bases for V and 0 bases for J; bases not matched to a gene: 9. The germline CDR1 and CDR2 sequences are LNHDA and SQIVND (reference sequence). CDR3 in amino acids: CASTGDRENLNTEAFF. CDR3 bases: TGTGCCAGTACTGGGGACAGGGAGAATTTGAACACTGAAGCTTTCTTT.

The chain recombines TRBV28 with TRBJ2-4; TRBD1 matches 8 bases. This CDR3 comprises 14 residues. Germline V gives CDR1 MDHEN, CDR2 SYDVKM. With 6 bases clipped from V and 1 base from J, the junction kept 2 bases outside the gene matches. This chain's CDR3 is CASSRQGAKNIQYF. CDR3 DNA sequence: TGTGCCAGCAGCCGACAGGGGGCCAAAAACATTCAGTACTTC.

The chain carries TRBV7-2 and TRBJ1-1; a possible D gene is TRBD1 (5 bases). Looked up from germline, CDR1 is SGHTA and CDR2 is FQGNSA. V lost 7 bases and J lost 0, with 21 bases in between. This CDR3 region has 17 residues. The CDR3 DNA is TGTGCCAGCATGCCAGGGCGCCGTGGTCCCCTGAACACTGAAGCTTTCTTT. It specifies CASMPGRRGPLNTEAFF.

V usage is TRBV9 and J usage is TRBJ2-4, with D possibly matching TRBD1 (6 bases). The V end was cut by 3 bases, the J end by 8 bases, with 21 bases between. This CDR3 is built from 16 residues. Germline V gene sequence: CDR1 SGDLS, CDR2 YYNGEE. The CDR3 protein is CASSAGQSPSGYIQYF. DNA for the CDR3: TGTGCCAGCAGCGCCGGACAGTCCCCCTCAGGATACATTCAGTACTTC.

This CDR3 reads CASSTRGRVAEAFF. CDR3 coding DNA: TGTGCCAGCAGCACCAGGGGGCGAGTCGCTGAAGCTTTCTTT. The chain links TRBV3-1 (or the pseudogene TRBV3-2) to TRBJ1-1; 8 nucleotides agree with TRBD1. The CDR3 contains 14 residues. Germline V gene lookup returns CDR1 LGHDT and CDR2 YNNKEL (reference sequence). V trimming: 5 bases; J trimming: 6 bases; junction bases outside the gene matches: 8.

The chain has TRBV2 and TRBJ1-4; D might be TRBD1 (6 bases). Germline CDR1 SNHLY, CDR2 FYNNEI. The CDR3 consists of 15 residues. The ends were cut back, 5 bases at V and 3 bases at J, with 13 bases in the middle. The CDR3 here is CASSRTVGSNEKLFF. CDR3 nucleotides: TGTGCCAGCAGTAGGACAGTGGGGTCTAATGAAAAACTGTTTTTT.

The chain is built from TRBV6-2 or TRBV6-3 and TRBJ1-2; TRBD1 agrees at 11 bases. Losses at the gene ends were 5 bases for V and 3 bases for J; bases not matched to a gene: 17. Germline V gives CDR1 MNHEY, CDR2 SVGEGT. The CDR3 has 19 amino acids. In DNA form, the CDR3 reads TGTGCCAGCAGTGCCCCAACCGGGACAGGGGGTCGGGTCGACTATGGCTACACCTTC. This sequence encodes CASSAPTGTGGRVDYGYTF.

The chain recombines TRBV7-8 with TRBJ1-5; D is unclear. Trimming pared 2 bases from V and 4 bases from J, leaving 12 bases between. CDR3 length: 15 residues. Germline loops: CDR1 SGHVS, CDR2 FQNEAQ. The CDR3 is CASSLRRSGNQPQHF. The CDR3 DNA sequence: TGTGCCAGCAGCTTAAGGAGATCGGGAAATCAGCCCCAGCATTTT.

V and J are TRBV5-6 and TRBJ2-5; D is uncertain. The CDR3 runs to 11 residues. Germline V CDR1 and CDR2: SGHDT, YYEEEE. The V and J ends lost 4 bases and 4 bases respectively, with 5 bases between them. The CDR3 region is CASSEAETQYF. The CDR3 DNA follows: TGTGCCAGCAGCGAAGCAGAGACCCAGTACTTC.

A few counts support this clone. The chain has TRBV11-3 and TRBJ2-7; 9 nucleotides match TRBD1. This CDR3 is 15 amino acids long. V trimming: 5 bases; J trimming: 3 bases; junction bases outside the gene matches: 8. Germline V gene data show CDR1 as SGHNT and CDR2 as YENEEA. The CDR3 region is CASSAGTGPFYEQYF. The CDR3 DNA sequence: TGTGCCAGCAGCGCTGGGACAGGGCCCTTCTACGAGCAGTACTTC.

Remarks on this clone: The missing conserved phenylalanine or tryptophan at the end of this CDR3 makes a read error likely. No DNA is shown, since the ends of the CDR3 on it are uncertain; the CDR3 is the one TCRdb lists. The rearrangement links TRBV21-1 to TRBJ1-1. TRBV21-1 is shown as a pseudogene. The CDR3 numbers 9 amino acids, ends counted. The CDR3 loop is CASSKRGGI.

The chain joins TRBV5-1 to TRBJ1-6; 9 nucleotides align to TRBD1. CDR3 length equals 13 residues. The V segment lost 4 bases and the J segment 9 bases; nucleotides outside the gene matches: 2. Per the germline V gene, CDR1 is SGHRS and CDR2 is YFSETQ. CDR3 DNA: TGCGCCAGCAGCCCGGGACAGGGTTCACCCCTCCACTTT. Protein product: CASSPGQGSPLHF.

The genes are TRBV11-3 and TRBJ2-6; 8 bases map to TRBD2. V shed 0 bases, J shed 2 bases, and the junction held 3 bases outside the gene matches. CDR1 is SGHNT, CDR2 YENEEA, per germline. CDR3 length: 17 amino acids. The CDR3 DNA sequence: TGTGCCAGCAGCTTAGAGACGGGAGGGGCTGGGGCCAACGTCCTGACTTTC. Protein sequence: CASSLETGGAGANVLTF.

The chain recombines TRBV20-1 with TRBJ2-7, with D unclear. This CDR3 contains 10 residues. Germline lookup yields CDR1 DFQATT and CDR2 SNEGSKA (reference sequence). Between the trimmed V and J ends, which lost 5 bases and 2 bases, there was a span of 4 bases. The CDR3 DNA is TGCAGTGCTGGCCCCTACGAGCAGTACTTC. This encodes CSAGPYEQYF.